This TCR beta chain was sequenced in a study of cytomegalovirus exposure and HLA in healthy donors. Study context: Prior work identified 117 million unique TCR beta sequences in around 170 million T cells. Study-wide points: HLA alleles showed associations with 16,951 TCR beta sequences in a later analysis, at a 0.05 false discovery rate.

As for this clone: The antigen is unknown.

Vbeta (60) and Jbeta (13) primers were used in the PCR. Measured with immunoSEQ multiplex PCR; TCRdb has only the in-frame clones, and not every one. The table records under 200,000 clones, around 75% of them present only once. Each donor's status was that of a healthy bone marrow donor. J gave up 3 bases and V 0 bases, and 3 bases lay outside the gene matches. The CDR3 has 15 residues. The germline V gene encodes CDR1 LGHNA and CDR2 YSLEER. The sequence was collected from a woman in her 30s in good health and CMV-seronegative. This chain links TRBV4-3 with TRBJ2-7; TRBD2 matches at 9 bases. Sequenced input: PBMCs. CDR3 bases: TGCGCCAGCAGCCAAGATTTACTAGCGGGCTACGAGCAGTACTTC. It codes for CASSQDLLAGYEQYF.